These T cell receptor beta chains were read from a single sample in a study of blood T cell repertoires in COVID-19. Repertoires were generated with immunoSEQ multiplex PCR, while TCRdb's copy carries only in-frame clones and drops some. Of 250,000 or so clones listed, 70% to 90% are singletons. The sample comprised peripheral blood. The receptors originated from a man in his fifties or sixties with acute or convalescent COVID-19. The CDR3 runs from the conserved cysteine through the conserved F or W. The order of the fields is CDR3 length, D gene, clone size, J gene, V gene, CDR3 DNA, CDR3 protein. A D gene is named only where the DNA matches it firmly. Expanded clones get a size class; other rows say once, few or many, or leave the size out.

13	.	.	TRBJ1-2	TRBV7-8	TGTGCCAGCAGCTTGGCCCGACAGTATGGCTACACCTTC	CASSLARQYGYTF
16	.	few	TRBJ1-1	TRBV30	TGTGCCTGGAGTCCCTACATAGCGGGGTATAACACTGAAGCTTTCTTT	CAWSPYIAGYNTEAFF
15	TRBD1	.	TRBJ1-5	TRBV13	TGTGCCAGCAGCGCCGGGACAGGCGGAAATCAGCCCCAGCATTTT	CASSAGTGGNQPQHF
16	TRBD1	.	TRBJ1-6	TRBV14	TGTGCCAGCAGCCAGATGAGTGGGACAGCGAATTCACCCCTCCACTTT	CASSQMSGTANSPLHF
18	TRBD2	.	TRBJ2-1	TRBV4-2	TGTGCCAGCAGCCAAGATGCGGGACTAGCGGGAGGGCGATGGGAGCAGTTCTTC	CASSQDAGLAGGRWEQFF
15	.	.	TRBJ1-2	TRBV13	TGTGCCAGCAGCTTAATCGACAGGAGAGGCTATGGCTACACCTTC	CASSLIDRRGYGYTF
16	.	.	TRBJ2-2	TRBV27	TGTGCCAGCCTCTCCTTTTGGGGGGTAGACACCGGGGAGCTGTTTTTT	CASLSFWGVDTGELFF
14	TRBD1	.	TRBJ2-2	TRBV3-1/TRBV3-2	TGTGCCAGCAGAAACAGGGGAAACACCGGGGAGCTGTTTTTT	CASRNRGNTGELFF
16	TRBD1	.	TRBJ1-5	TRBV7-8	TGTGCCAGCAGCGTCCGGACAGGGACTAGCAATCAGCCCCAGCATTTT	CASSVRTGTSNQPQHF
17	.	few	TRBJ1-4	TRBV9	TGTGCCAGCAGCGCGGGGGACCGGGCCGGAGGTTATGAAAAACTGTTTTTT	CASSAGDRAGGYEKLFF
14	.	.	TRBJ2-7	TRBV3-1/TRBV3-2	TGTGCCAGCAGCCCGATGACTCTCACCTACGAGCAGTACTTC	CASSPMTLTYEQYF
13	.	.	TRBJ2-3	TRBV15	TGTGCCACCAGCAGAGAAACAGGAGCTACGCAGTATTTT	CATSRETGATQYF
13	.	.	TRBJ2-3	TRBV5-6	TGTGCCAGCAGCTTGGGTCGGGGGGATACGCAGTATTTT	CASSLGRGDTQYF
15	TRBD1	.	TRBJ1-6	TRBV27	TGTGCCAGCAGTTTAAAGGACAGGGATAATTCACCCCTCCACTTT	CASSLKDRDNSPLHF
17	.	few	TRBJ2-2	TRBV28	TGTGCCAGCAGTTTCCCCCTTGGAGGGCCGTCGACCGGGGAGCTGTTTTTT	CASSFPLGGPSTGELFF
18	TRBD1	.	TRBJ2-2	TRBV4-2	TGTGCCAGCAAACACGCAGGGGACAGGGTTTTTCAAGCCGGGGAGCTGTTTTTT	CASKHAGDRVFQAGELFF
15	TRBD1	.	TRBJ1-6	TRBV6-6	TGTGCCAGCAGTTACCCCGGGACAGATAATTCACCCCTCCACTTT	CASSYPGTDNSPLHF
15	.	.	TRBJ1-6	TRBV18	TGTGCCAGCTCCCAGGAAACCCACTATAATTCACCCCTCCACTTT	CASSQETHYNSPLHF
13	.	.	TRBJ1-1	TRBV5-6	TGTGCCAGCAGCCCACGAGGAAACACTGAAGCTTTCTTT	CASSPRGNTEAFF
13	.	.	TRBJ1-2	TRBV29-1	TGCAGCGTTGAAAAGGGACATGCCCATGGCTACACCTTC	CSVEKGHAHGYTF
12	.	.	TRBJ1-3	TRBV11-3	TGTGCCAGCAGCTTTCAGGGAAACACCATATATTTT	CASSFQGNTIYF
14	.	.	TRBJ2-7	TRBV27	TGTGCCAGCAGTTTACGGTACGGGGGCTACGAGCAGTACTTC	CASSLRYGGYEQYF
16	.	.	TRBJ1-6	TRBV12-5	TGTGCTAGTGGTTTGGTATTAGGGGTCAAAAATTCACCCCTCCACTTT	CASGLVLGVKNSPLHF
14	.	.	TRBJ2-5	TRBV5-4	TGTGCCAGCAGCTACGGCGGCGGGGCTCGGGAGCAGTACTTC	CASSYGGGAREQYF
14	.	once	TRBJ2-7	TRBV5-4	TGTGCCAGCAGCTTATACGGCAGGGTGGACGAGCAGTACTTC	CASSLYGRVDEQYF
13	.	.	TRBJ1-1	TRBV5-1	TGCGCCAGCAGCTTTGGCCTGAACACTGAAGCTTTCTTT	CASSFGLNTEAFF
17	.	.	TRBJ2-7	TRBV7-2	TGTGCCAGCAGCTTAGATGGCAGGGGAAAGAGCTCCTACGAGCAGTACTTC	CASSLDGRGKSSYEQYF
14	.	.	TRBJ1-4	TRBV28	TGTGCCAGCACTCCGACAGCAACTAATGAAAAACTGTTTTTT	CASTPTATNEKLFF
14	.	.	TRBJ1-1	TRBV19	TGTGCCAGTAGTATAAAAGCCCGGGGCACTGAAGCTTTCTTT	CASSIKARGTEAFF
16	.	.	TRBJ1-5	TRBV19	TGTGCCAGTAGTCCGAAGGGGACACCATTCAATCAGCCCCAGCATTTT	CASSPKGTPFNQPQHF
13	TRBD1	.	TRBJ2-1	TRBV29-1	TGCAGCGTTCCAGGGGGCTTCTACAATGAGCAGTTCTTC	CSVPGGFYNEQFF
15	TRBD2	.	TRBJ2-1	TRBV9	TGTGCCAGCAGCGACCCAGCGGGGAGCTACAATGAGCAGTTCTTC	CASSDPAGSYNEQFF
12	.	.	TRBJ1-2	TRBV10-2	TGCGCCAGCAGTGACATTAACTATGGCTACACCTTC	CASSDINYGYTF
13	.	many	TRBJ2-7	TRBV13	TGTGCCAGCAGCTTTATTAGCTCCTACGAGCAGTACTTC	CASSFISSYEQYF
13	.	.	TRBJ1-3	TRBV27	TGTGCCAGCAGTACGGGGAGAGGGGGCACCATATATTTT	CASSTGRGGTIYF
13	.	few	TRBJ1-2	TRBV7-9	TGTGCCAGCAGCTTTTCAAGGCAGGTGGGCTACACCTTC	CASSFSRQVGYTF
13	TRBD1	.	TRBJ2-5	TRBV5-4	TGTGCCAGCAGAGATACAGGGGGAGAGACCCAGTACTTC	CASRDTGGETQYF
14	TRBD1	.	TRBJ1-1	TRBV25-1	TGTGCCAGCGGTCAGACAGGGGGAGGAACTGAAGCTTTCTTT	CASGQTGGGTEAFF
14	.	.	TRBJ1-1	TRBV3-1/TRBV3-2	TGTGCCAGCAGCCCCCGGGGAGCGAACACTGAAGCTTTCTTT	CASSPRGANTEAFF
18	.	.	TRBJ2-4	TRBV11-3	TGTGCCAGCAGCTTCGGCGGGGGCGGGGCCTTAGCCAAAAACATTCAGTACTTC	CASSFGGGGALAKNIQYF
15	.	.	TRBJ1-4	TRBV4-1	TGCGCCAGCAGCCTTGTGCTACAGGATAATGAAAAACTGTTTTTT	CASSLVLQDNEKLFF